This T cell receptor beta chain was documented in a study of T-cell memory formation after mild COVID-19 listed by TCRdb under 2021. At the level of the whole study: TCR sequence clusters from the two donors were largely donor specific. Two young, previously healthy adult volunteers made up the cohort, one male and one female. In a couple of donors, T-cell clones that expanded and contracted after mild COVID-19 were tracked by sequencing TCRalpha and TCRbeta repertoires over time.

Overall study results and their limits: Some responding clones were found in pre-infection memory, which suggests that pre-existing cross-reactive memory T cells took part in the SARS-CoV-2 response. Contracting CD4+ clones were found mainly in CM and EM memory subsets, while CD8+ clones were enriched in EMRA. The second-wave clones that peaked on day 37 were not confirmed to be SARS-CoV-2 specific. Only two mild cases were covered by the study, and larger cohorts that include severe cases with pre-infection samples were considered necessary. Clones that contracted from day 15 to 85 showed balanced CD4/CD8 phenotypes, whereas a second wave of clones that expanded from day 15 to 37 leaned towards CD4+.

Ficoll-Paque density gradient centrifugation was the method used to isolate PBMCs. Comments on this clonotype: It has no known antigen specificity. There are no base qualities to consult, and no much larger clone falls within one base.

Instrument on record: Illumina NovaSeq 6000. Using 5'RACE with constant-segment primers, TCRalpha and TCRbeta cDNA libraries were constructed, with sample barcodes and unique molecular identifiers added in the process. Trizol reagent was used to extract RNA from every sample. Library amplification was performed in two PCR steps, and a second sample barcode and Illumina TruSeq adapters were introduced in the second step. Sequencing of the libraries was done on an Illumina NovaSeq, producing 2 x 150 bp paired-end reads. The authors' pipeline ran thus. The reads were demultiplexed and collapsed into UMI-guided consensus sequences using migec v1.2.7. Using mixcr v2.1.11, UMI consensuses were aligned to TRA and TRB V and J templates and then assembled into clonotypes. A clonotype was counted as expanded or contracted only when both edgeR and NoisET called the clonotype significant, with the noise models trained on biological replicates. For edgeR calls, the cutoffs were a false discovery rate-adjusted p below 0.01 and a log2 fold-change threshold of 1. As an exploratory analysis of dynamics, max-normalized trajectories of the 1000 most abundant clonotypes were examined with PCA combined with hierarchical clustering. Separately sequenced CD4+ and CD8+ repertoires were used to assign a CD4 or CD8 phenotype to each responding clone. Using fastp at Q25 and MiXCR, TCRdb reprocessed the public reads and kept productive beta chains. Rows merge per CDR3 protein into single entries with the most common DNA and genes. These V and J calls are TCRdb output, not the study's own analysis. This sample gives more than 300,000 distinct CDR3 sequences in total; around 15% of them show up just once. 21% of the sample goes to the ten largest clones.

The germline V gene (reference sequence) gives CDR1 as SEHNR and CDR2 as FQNEAQ. V is pruned by 5 bases and J by 3 bases, leaving 4 bases of the junction without a gene match. The CDR3 spans 14 residues, from the cysteine through the phenylalanine. Only CDR3 DNA remains: 42 bases, in frame from the first base. Sequencing was carried out using PBMCs or a T cell subset sorted from them (not recorded which). The chain is encoded by TRBV7-9 joined to TRBJ1-2; 9 central nucleotides agree with TRBD1. The sequence derives from a man aged 18-30 years who had mild COVID-19 (a few samples of this study predate the infection). The sample titles of this study are shuffled in the database, so cell type and time point are left out; the donor was told from shared clones. CDR3 reads: CASSERTGDYGYTF. The DNA is as follows: TGTGCCAGCAGCGAACGGACAGGGGACTATGGCTACACCTTC.